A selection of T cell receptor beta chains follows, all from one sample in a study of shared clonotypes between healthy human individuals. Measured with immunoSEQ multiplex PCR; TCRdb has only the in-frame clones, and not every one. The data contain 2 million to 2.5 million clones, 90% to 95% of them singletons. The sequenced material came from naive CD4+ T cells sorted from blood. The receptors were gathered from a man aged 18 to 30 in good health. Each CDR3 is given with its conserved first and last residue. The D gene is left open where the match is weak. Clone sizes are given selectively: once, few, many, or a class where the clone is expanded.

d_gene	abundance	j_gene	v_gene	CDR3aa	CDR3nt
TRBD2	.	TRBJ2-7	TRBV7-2	CASSLVILGSGGQYF	TGTGCCAGCAGCTTAGTAATACTAGGAAGCGGGGGGCAGTACTTC
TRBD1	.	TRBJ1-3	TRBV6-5	CASSRGQGVNTIYF	TGTGCCAGCAGCCGTGGACAGGGTGTTAACACCATATATTTT
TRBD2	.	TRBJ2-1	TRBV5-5	CASSTGGNEQFF	TGTGCCAGCAGCACGGGGGGCAATGAGCAGTTCTTC
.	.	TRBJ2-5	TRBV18	CASSPRPGRSQETQYF	TGTGCCAGCTCACCGAGGCCGGGAAGAAGCCAAGAGACCCAGTACTTC
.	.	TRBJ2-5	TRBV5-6	CASSWRQQETQYF	TGTGCCAGCAGCTGGAGGCAGCAAGAGACCCAGTACTTC
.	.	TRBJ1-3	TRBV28	CASSQGFGNTIYF	TGTGCCAGCAGTCAGGGGTTTGGAAACACCATATATTTT
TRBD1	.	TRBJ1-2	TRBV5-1	CASSLRTGPDGYTF	TGCGCCAGCAGCCTAAGGACAGGCCCGGATGGCTACACCTTC
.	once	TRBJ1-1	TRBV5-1	CASSPSGGSHLQGTEAFF	TGCGCCAGCAGTCCCTCCGGGGGCTCCCACCTCCAGGGGACTGAAGCTTTCTTT
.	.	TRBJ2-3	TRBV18	CASSPDADTQYF	TGTGCCAGCTCACCGGACGCGGATACGCAGTATTTT
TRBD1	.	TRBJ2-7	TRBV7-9	CASSAGQGLHEQYF	TGTGCCAGCAGCGCGGGACAGGGTCTCCACGAGCAGTACTTC
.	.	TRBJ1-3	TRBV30	CAWSSGAGNTIYF	TGTGCCTGGAGTTCAGGTGCTGGAAACACCATATATTTT
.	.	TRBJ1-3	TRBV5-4	CASSSTDSGNTIYF	TGTGCCAGCAGCTCGACAGACTCTGGAAACACCATATATTTT
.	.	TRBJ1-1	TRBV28	CASRLRQADPSTEAFF	TGTGCCAGCAGACTAAGACAGGCCGACCCCTCCACTGAAGCTTTCTTT
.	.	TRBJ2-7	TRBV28	CASSLWGGDSSYEQYF	TGTGCCAGCAGTTTATGGGGGGGCGATAGCTCCTACGAGCAGTACTTC
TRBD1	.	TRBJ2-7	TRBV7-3	CASSFRQGGEQYF	TGTGCCAGCAGTTTCAGACAGGGTGGCGAGCAGTACTTC
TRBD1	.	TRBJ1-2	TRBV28	CASRIRTGNPGYTF	TGTGCCAGCAGAATTCGGACAGGGAACCCTGGCTACACCTTC
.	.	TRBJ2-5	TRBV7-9	CASSLAKHQETQYF	TGTGCCAGCAGCTTAGCCAAGCACCAAGAGACCCAGTACTTC
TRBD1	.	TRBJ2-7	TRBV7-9	CASTGQGGYEQYF	TGTGCCAGCACGGGACAGGGGGGTTACGAGCAGTACTTC
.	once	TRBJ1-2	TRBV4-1	CASSQGPVDYGYTF	TGCGCCAGCAGCCAAGGACCAGTAGACTATGGCTACACCTTC
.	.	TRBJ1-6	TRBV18	CASSRDKQYNSPLHF	TGTGCCAGCTCACGGGACAAACAATATAATTCACCCCTCCACTTT
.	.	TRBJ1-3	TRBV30	CAWSPLFSGNTIYF	TGTGCCTGGAGTCCTTTGTTCTCTGGAAACACCATATATTTT
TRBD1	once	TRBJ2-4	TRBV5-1	CASSSGQERGSIQYF	TGCGCCAGCAGCTCCGGACAGGAAAGGGGTAGCATTCAGTACTTC